Shown below are 2 T cell receptor beta chains from a single sample sequenced in a study of T-cell memory formation after mild COVID-19. TCRdb itself ran the 5' RACE reads through MiXCR, one entry per CDR3 protein. The sample records 150,000 to 200,000 distinct CDR3 sequences, around 30% being singletons. Specimen: PBMCs or a T cell subset sorted from them (not recorded which). The receptors come from an adult woman who had mild COVID-19 (a few samples of this study predate the infection). Cell type and time point are not known.

The rearrangement links TRBV9 to TRBJ2-7; no clear D. The germline CDR1 and CDR2 sequences are SGDLS and YYNGEE. The CDR3 is made up of 15 amino acids. With 0 bases removed from V and 4 bases from J, the gap between germline ends came to 14 bases. For the CDR3, the DNA is TGTGCCAGCAGCGTAGGGCCGGAGACCATGTACGAGCAGTACTTC. Its protein is CASSVGPETMYEQYF.

The chain is built from TRBV7-2 and TRBJ2-2; D unresolved. Germline V gene data show CDR1 as SGHTA and CDR2 as FQGNSA. The CDR3 totals 12 residues. Trimming took 2 bases from V and 6 from J, leaving 4 bases between them. The CDR3 DNA is TGTGCCAGCAGCTTACTTCCCGGGGAGCTGTTTTTT. Translated, it gives CASSLLPGELFF.